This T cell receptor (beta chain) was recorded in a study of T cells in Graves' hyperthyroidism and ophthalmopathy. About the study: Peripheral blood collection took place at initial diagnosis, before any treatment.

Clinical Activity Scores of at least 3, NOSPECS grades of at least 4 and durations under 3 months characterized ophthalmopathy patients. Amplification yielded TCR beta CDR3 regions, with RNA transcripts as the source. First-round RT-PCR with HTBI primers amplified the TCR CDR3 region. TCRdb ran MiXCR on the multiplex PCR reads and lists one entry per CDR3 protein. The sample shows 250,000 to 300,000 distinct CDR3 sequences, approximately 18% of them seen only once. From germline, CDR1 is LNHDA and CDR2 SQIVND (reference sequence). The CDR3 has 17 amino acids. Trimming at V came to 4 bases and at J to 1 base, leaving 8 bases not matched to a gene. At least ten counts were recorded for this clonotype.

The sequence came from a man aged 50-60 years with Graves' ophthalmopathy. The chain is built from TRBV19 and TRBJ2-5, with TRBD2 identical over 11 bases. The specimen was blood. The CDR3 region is CASSTYSTSGGQETQYF. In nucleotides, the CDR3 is TGTGCCAGTAGTACGTACTCAACTAGCGGGGGCCAAGAGACCCAGTACTTC.